These T cell receptor beta chains were read from a single sample in a study of blood T cell repertoires in COVID-19. Produced via immunoSEQ multiplex PCR; TCRdb's table is partial and in-frame only. This sample has some 150,000 clones, with 80% to 90% found just once. The sample was peripheral blood. These receptors were collected from a woman between 50 and 59 years old in a cohort sampled during active or convalescent COVID-19. CDR3s include the opening cysteine and the closing phenylalanine or tryptophan. The order of the fields is D gene, clone size, V gene, J gene, CDR3 protein, CDR3 DNA. D genes are given only for firm matches. Size tells how often a clone was seen (once, few, many) or the class of an expanded clone, and some rows leave it out.

d_call: NA; clone_size: NA; v_call: TRBV19; j_call: TRBJ2-7; cdr3_aa: CASSIKAGYEQYF; cdr3_nt: TGTGCCAGTAGTATAAAGGCAGGCTACGAGCAGTACTTC
d_call: TRBD2; clone_size: NA; v_call: TRBV7-3; j_call: TRBJ2-3; cdr3_aa: CASKDRLAATDTQYF; cdr3_nt: TGTGCCAGCAAGGATAGGCTAGCGGCCACAGATACGCAGTATTTT
d_call: NA; clone_size: NA; v_call: TRBV27; j_call: TRBJ1-2; cdr3_aa: CASSLAGQGGYGYTF; cdr3_nt: TGTGCCAGCAGTTTAGCGGGCCAGGGAGGGTATGGCTACACCTTC
d_call: NA; clone_size: NA; v_call: TRBV19; j_call: TRBJ1-4; cdr3_aa: CASSNTGANEKLFF; cdr3_nt: TGTGCCAGTAGTAATACAGGAGCTAATGAAAAACTGTTTTTT
d_call: NA; clone_size: NA; v_call: TRBV18; j_call: TRBJ1-1; cdr3_aa: CASSPPRQGAENTEAFF; cdr3_nt: TGTGCCAGCTCACCACCGCGGCAGGGCGCCGAGAACACTGAAGCTTTCTTT
d_call: NA; clone_size: NA; v_call: TRBV11-2; j_call: TRBJ1-2; cdr3_aa: CASSLPLSYGYTF; cdr3_nt: TGTGCCAGCAGCTTACCCCTGAGCTATGGCTACACCTTC
d_call: NA; clone_size: NA; v_call: TRBV18; j_call: TRBJ1-1; cdr3_aa: CASSPPGTGGNTEAFF; cdr3_nt: TGTGCCAGCTCACCACCCGGGACCGGGGGAAACACTGAAGCTTTCTTT
d_call: NA; clone_size: NA; v_call: TRBV10-3; j_call: TRBJ1-5; cdr3_aa: CATARPGNQPQHF; cdr3_nt: TGTGCCACTGCACGACCGGGGAATCAGCCCCAGCATTTT
d_call: NA; clone_size: NA; v_call: TRBV7-9; j_call: TRBJ2-1; cdr3_aa: CASSFFLQDEQFF; cdr3_nt: TGTGCCAGCAGCTTCTTTTTACAGGATGAGCAGTTCTTC
d_call: TRBD1; clone_size: many; v_call: TRBV6-5; j_call: TRBJ1-2; cdr3_aa: CASRTPGQTNYGYTF; cdr3_nt: TGTGCCAGCCGCACTCCGGGACAGACGAACTATGGCTACACCTTC
d_call: NA; clone_size: few; v_call: TRBV11-2; j_call: TRBJ2-7; cdr3_aa: CASSLNQAVYEQYF; cdr3_nt: TGTGCCAGCAGCTTAAACCAGGCAGTATACGAGCAGTACTTC
d_call: TRBD1; clone_size: NA; v_call: TRBV29-1; j_call: TRBJ1-1; cdr3_aa: CSISGGNSEAFF; cdr3_nt: TGCAGCATCTCAGGGGGGAATTCTGAAGCTTTCTTT
d_call: NA; clone_size: NA; v_call: TRBV5-1; j_call: TRBJ1-3; cdr3_aa: CASSLGGWGLNTIYF; cdr3_nt: TGCGCCAGCAGCTTGGGTGGTTGGGGGCTAAACACCATATATTTT
d_call: TRBD1; clone_size: NA; v_call: TRBV18; j_call: TRBJ1-2; cdr3_aa: CASSPGTATSSGYTF; cdr3_nt: TGTGCCAGCTCACCGGGGACAGCCACTTCCAGCGGCTACACCTTC
d_call: NA; clone_size: NA; v_call: TRBV27; j_call: TRBJ1-2; cdr3_aa: CASSPGDGYTF; cdr3_nt: TGTGCCAGCAGTCCGGGAGATGGCTACACCTTC
d_call: TRBD1; clone_size: NA; v_call: TRBV4-2; j_call: TRBJ1-5; cdr3_aa: CASSQWTGSSNQPQHF; cdr3_nt: TGTGCCAGCAGCCAGTGGACAGGGAGTAGCAATCAGCCCCAGCATTTT